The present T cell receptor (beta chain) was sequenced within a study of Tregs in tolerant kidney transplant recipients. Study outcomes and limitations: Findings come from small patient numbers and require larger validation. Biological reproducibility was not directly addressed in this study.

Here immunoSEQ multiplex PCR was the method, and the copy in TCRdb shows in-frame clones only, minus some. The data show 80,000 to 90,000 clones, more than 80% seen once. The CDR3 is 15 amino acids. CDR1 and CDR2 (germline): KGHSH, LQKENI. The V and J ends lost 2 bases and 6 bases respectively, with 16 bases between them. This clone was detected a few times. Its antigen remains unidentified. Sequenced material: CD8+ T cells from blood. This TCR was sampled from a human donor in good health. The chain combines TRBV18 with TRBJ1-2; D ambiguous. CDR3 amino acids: CASSPSARRSDGYTF. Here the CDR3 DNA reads TGTGCCAGCTCACCATCGGCGCGCCGCTCCGATGGCTACACCTTC. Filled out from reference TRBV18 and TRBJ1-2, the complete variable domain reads NAGVMQNPRHLVRRRGQEARLRCSPMKGHSHVYWYRQLPEEGLKFMVYLQKENIIDESGMPKERFSAEFPKEGPSILRIQQVVRGDSAAYFCASSPSARRSDGYTFGSGTRLTVV.